Sequencing of this T cell receptor beta chain was carried out in a study of blood T cell repertoires in COVID-19. Overall study context: In each case, the material was cDNA or gDNA derived from T cells, B-cell-depleted T cells, or PBMCs.

Participant-reported clinical history was the basis for cohort assignment. Repertoires were generated with immunoSEQ multiplex PCR, while TCRdb's copy carries only in-frame clones and drops some. The profile shows under 55,000 clones, 70% to 85% of them singletons. Looked up from germline, CDR1 is MDHEN and CDR2 is SYDVKM. CDR3 length: 12 amino acids. The V and J ends lost 9 bases and 4 bases, in that order; junction bases with no gene match: 3. The origin of this receptor is a woman aged 50 to 65 with acute COVID-19. The genes are TRBV28 and TRBJ1-2, with 9 bases identical to TRBD1. Material for sequencing was PBMCs or T cells enriched from blood (not recorded which). In DNA, the CDR3 is TGTGCCAGTAGGACAGGGGCCTATGGCTACACCTTC. Translation gives CASRTGAYGYTF.